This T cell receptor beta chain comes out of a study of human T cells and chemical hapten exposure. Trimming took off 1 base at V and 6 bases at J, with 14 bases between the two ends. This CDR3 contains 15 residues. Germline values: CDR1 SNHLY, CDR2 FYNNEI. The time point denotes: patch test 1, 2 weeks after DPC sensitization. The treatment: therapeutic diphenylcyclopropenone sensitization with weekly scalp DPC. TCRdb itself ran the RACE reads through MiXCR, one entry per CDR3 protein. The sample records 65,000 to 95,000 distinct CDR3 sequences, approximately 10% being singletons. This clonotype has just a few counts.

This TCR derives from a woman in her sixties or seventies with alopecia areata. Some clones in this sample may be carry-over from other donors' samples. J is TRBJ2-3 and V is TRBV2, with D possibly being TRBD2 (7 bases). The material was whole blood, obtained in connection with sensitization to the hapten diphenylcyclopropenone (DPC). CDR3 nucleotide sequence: TGTGCCAGCAGTGAAGAGGGGGGGCCGGGTGATACGCAGTATTTT. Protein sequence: CASSEEGGPGDTQYF.